This TCR beta chain was recorded in a study of CD8 T cells in Susac syndrome. General study findings and limits: The study's TCR sequencing and HLA analysis covered a relatively small number of individuals, and the study acknowledged this.

From blood CD8+ and CD4+ T cells, TCR beta sequences were generated. TEMRA cells were enriched by FACS, and CD4+ and CD8+ T cells were negatively isolated. The authors reverse transcribed roughly 0.5 to 1 ug RNA with random hexamers. An immunoSEQ multiplex PCR generated amplified TCR beta CDR3 products spanning 54 Vbeta and 13 Jbeta. TCRdb reprocessed the immunoSEQ multiplex PCR reads with MiXCR, giving one entry per CDR3 protein. The profile covers approximately 170,000 distinct CDR3 sequences, with 93% appearing a single time and around 0.13% taken by the ten largest. About this clonotype itself: The antigen is undetermined.

This CDR3 region has 13 residues. Trimming took 4 bases from V and 2 from J, leaving 9 bases between them. The germline V gene encodes CDR1 LGHDT and CDR2 YNNKEL (reference sequence). This chain links TRBV3-1 with TRBJ2-7, with D perhaps matching TRBD2 (5 bases). The TCR comes from a human donor in good health. Sequenced: CD4+ T cells from PBMCs. The DNA of the CDR3 is TGTGCCAGCAGCCTGAGGGCTACCTACGAGCAGTACTTC. It is translated as CASSLRATYEQYF.